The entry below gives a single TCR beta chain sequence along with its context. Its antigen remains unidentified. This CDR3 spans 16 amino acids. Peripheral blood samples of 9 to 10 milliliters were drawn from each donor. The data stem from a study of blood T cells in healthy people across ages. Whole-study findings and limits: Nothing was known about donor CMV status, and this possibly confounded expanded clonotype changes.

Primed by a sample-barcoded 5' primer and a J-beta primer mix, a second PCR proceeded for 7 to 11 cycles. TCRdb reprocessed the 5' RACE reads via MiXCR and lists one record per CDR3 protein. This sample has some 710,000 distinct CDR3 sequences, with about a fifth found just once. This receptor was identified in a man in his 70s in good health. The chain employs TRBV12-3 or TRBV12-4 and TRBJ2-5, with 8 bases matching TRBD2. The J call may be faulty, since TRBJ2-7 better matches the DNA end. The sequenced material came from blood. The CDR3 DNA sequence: TGTGCCAGCAGTTTGGGGGACCGGCGGGGGGCTTACGAGCAGTACTTC. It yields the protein CASSLGDRRGAYEQYF.